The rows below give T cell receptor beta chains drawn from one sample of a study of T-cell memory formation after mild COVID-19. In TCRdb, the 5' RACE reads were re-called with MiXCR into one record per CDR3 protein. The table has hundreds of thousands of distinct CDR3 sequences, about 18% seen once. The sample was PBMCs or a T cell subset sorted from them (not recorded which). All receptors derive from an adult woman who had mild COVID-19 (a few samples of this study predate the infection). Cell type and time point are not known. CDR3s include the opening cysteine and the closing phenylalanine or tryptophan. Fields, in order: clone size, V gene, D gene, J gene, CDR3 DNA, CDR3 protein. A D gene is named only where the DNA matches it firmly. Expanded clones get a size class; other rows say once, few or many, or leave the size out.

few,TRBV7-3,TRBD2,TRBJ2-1,TGTGCCAGCAGCTTAGCGGGGGGGCTTCGGAATGAGCAGTTCTTC,CASSLAGGLRNEQFF
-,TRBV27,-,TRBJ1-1,TGTGCCAGCAGTTTATTAGGGGGGAGCGGAGCTTTCTTT,CASSLLGGSGAFF
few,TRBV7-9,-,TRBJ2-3,TGTGCCAGCAGCTTGGGGGGGCGCGGTAACGCAGATACGCAGTATTTT,CASSLGGRGNADTQYF
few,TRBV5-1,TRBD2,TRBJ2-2,TGCGCCAGCAGCAGGTTAGCGGGGGAAGTCCGCCCGGACACCGGGGAGCTGTTTTTT,CASSRLAGEVRPDTGELFF
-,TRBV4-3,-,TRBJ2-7,TGCGCCAGCAGCCAAGTCGGCCGCTACGAGCAGTACTTC,CASSQVGRYEQYF
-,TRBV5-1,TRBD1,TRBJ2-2,TGCGCCAGCAGCCAAGGACAGGGGCCCGGGGAGCTGTTTTTT,CASSQGQGPGELFF
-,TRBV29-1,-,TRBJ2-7,TGCAGCGTTATCGACGCCAAGGGCGGCGAGCAGTACTTC,CSVIDAKGGEQYF
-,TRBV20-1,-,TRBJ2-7,TGCAGTGCTAGTTACCAGGGATACGAGCAGTACTTC,CSASYQGYEQYF
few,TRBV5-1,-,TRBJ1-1,TGCGCCAGCAGCTTCGTTCGATTGACACGGGATGGTAGTGAAGCTTTCTTT,CASSFVRLTRDGSEAFF
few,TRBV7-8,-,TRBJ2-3,TGTGCCAGCAGCTTAGGTGTCTACGGAAGAGATACGCAGTATTTT,CASSLGVYGRDTQYF
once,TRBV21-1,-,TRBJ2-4,TGTGCCAGCAGCTTAACGACAATGCAAGACAAAAACATTCAGTACTTC,CASSLTTMQDKNIQYF
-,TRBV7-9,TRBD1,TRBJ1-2,TGTGCCAGCAGCCCACAGGGGTTCCCTAACTATGGCTACACCTTC,CASSPQGFPNYGYTF
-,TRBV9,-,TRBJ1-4,TGTGCCAGCAGCGGGCCGACAGCGGTCGATGAAAAACTGTTTTTT,CASSGPTAVDEKLFF
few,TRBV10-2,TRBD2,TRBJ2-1,TGCGCCAGCAGTGAGTTCCCGTTCGAGGGACTAGCGGGAGGCGAGTACAATGAGCAGTTCTTC,CASSEFPFEGLAGGEYNEQFF
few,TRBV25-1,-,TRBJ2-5,TGTGCCAGCAGTGAAAGAGGGGAGTGGGGGCAAGAGACCCAGTACTTC,CASSERGEWGQETQYF
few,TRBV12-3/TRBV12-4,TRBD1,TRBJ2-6,TGTGCCAGCACCACGACAGGGTCTGGGGCCAACGTCCTGACTTTC,CASTTTGSGANVLTF
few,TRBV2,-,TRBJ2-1,TGTGCCAGCAGTGAGTGGAGGTACAATGAGCAGTTCTTC,CASSEWRYNEQFF
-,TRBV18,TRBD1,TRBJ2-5,TGTGCCAGCTCATCGGCCGCGGACCGACAGGGAAGGGAGACCCAGTACTTC,CASSSAADRQGRETQYF
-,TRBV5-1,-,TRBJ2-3,TGCGCCAGCAGCTCCTCCGGACAGCCCTACACAGATACGCAGTATTTT,CASSSSGQPYTDTQYF
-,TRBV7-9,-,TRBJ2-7,TGTGCCAGCAGCTTAGCGGTGCCATACGAGCAGTACTTC,CASSLAVPYEQYF
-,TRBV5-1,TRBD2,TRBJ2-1,TGCGCCAGCAGCTTGGGGGCTAGCGGGGTCAATGAGCAGTTCTTC,CASSLGASGVNEQFF
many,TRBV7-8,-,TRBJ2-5,TGTGCCAGCAGCTTGGGGGCCTGGGAGACCCAGTACTTC,CASSLGAWETQYF
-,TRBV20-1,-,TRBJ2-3,TGCAGTGCCACGCACTACAGGGCTCGAGAAGATACGCAGTATTTT,CSATHYRAREDTQYF
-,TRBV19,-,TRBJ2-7,TGTGCCAGTAGTATCAGCAGGGATGCCTACGAGCAGTACTTC,CASSISRDAYEQYF
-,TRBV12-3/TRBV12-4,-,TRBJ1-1,TGTGCCAGCAGTCCTCGCGGGACCCCAGACCTGGCTTTCTTT,CASSPRGTPDLAFF
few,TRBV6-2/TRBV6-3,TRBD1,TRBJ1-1,TGTGCCAGCAGTTACACTCGACAGGGGTGGAACACTGAAGCTTTCTTT,CASSYTRQGWNTEAFF
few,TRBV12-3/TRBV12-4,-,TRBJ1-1,TGTGCCAGCACCCAAACCGGGTGGGTCACTGAAGCTTTCTTT,CASTQTGWVTEAFF
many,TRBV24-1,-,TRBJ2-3,TGTGCCACCAGTGATTTGCCGGGAAGGGGACTGTACACAGATACGCAGTATTTT,CATSDLPGRGLYTDTQYF